The source of this TCR beta chain is a study of graft-versus-host responses after intestinal transplantation. Broader study findings: The highest levels of circulating GvH clones went along with early declines in HvG clones after transplant. The authors found GvH clones in recipient marrow, some appearing first in ileum or blood. Individuals who had graft-donor T cell macrochimerism had allografts that showed high graft-versus-host to host-versus-graft clonal ratios.

V was cut by 9 bases and J by 2 bases, with 8 bases left in between. CDR1 MNHEY and CDR2 SVGAGI come from the germline V gene. CDR3 length equals 11 residues. Of note for this clone: Antigen specificity is unknown.

Clones were read by immunoSEQ multiplex PCR, and TCRdb kept only the in-frame ones, dropping some. Here the sample spans 20,000 to 30,000 clones, roughly 80% being singletons. The specimen comprised PBMCs, sampled around 28 days after intestinal transplant. The rearrangement links TRBV6-5 to TRBJ2-7; the D gene is possibly TRBD2 (6 bases). The sequence was collected from a human patient who received an intestinal transplant, so some T cells may come from the graft donor. DNA for the CDR3: TGTGCCAGTAGCGGAGCCTACGAGCAGTACTTC. As protein: CASSGAYEQYF.